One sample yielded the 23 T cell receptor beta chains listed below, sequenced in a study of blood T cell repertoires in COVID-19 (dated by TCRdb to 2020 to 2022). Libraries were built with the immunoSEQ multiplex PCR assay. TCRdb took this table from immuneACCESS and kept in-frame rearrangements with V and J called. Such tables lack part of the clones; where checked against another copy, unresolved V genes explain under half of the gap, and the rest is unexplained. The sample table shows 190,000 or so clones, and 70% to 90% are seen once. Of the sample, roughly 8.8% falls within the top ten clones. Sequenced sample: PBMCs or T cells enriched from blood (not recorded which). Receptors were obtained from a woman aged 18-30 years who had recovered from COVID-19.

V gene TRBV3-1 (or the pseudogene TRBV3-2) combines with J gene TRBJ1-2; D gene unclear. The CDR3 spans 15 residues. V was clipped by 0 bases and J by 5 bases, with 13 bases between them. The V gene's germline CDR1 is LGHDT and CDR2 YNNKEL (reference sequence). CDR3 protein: CASSQDIPGSYGYTF. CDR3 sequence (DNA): TGTGCCAGCAGCCAAGATATTCCAGGCTCTTATGGCTACACCTTC.

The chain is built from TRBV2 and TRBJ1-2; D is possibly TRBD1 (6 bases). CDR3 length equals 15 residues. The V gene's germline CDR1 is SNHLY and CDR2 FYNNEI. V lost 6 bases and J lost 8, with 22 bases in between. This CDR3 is CASRGSEARGKGYTF. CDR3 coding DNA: TGTGCCAGCAGGGGGTCAGAGGCCAGGGGAAAGGGCTACACCTTC.

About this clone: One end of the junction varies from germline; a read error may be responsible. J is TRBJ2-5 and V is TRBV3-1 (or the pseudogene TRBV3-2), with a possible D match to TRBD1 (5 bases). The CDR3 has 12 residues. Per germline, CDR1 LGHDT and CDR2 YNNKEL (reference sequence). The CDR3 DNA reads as TGTGCCAGCAGCCAAGGATCCCCACAGGTCGACTTC. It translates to CASSQGSPQVDF.

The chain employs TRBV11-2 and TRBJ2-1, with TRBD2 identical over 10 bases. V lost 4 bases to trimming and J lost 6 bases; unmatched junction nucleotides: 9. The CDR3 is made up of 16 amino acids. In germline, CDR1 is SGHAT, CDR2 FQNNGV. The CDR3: CASSSPTSGDRNEQFF. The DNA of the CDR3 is TGTGCCAGCAGCTCCCCCACTAGCGGGGACCGCAATGAGCAGTTCTTC.

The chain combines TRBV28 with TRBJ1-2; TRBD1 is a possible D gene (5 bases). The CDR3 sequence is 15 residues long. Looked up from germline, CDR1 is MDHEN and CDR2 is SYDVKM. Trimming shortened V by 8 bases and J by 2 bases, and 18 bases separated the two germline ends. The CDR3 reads CASGVGGRGNYGYTF. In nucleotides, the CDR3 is TGTGCCAGCGGTGTGGGGGGACGAGGAAACTATGGCTACACCTTC.

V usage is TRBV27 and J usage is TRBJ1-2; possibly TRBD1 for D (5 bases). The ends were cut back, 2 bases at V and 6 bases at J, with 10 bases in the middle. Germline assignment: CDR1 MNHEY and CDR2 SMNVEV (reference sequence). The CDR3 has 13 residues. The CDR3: CASSLGGVDGYTF. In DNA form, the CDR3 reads TGTGCCAGCAGTTTAGGAGGGGTGGATGGCTACACCTTC.

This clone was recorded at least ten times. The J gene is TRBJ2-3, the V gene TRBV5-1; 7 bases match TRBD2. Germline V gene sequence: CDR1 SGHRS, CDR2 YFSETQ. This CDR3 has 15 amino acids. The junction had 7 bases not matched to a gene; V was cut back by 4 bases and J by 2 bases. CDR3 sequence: CASSRGEGHTDTQYF. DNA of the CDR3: TGCGCCAGCAGCCGGGGGGAGGGCCACACAGATACGCAGTATTTT.

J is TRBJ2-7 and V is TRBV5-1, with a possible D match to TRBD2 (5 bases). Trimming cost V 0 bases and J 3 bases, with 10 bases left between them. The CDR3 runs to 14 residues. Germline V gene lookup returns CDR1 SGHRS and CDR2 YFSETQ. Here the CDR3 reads CASSLDVRDYEQYF. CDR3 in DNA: TGCGCCAGCAGCTTGGATGTGAGGGACTACGAGCAGTACTTC. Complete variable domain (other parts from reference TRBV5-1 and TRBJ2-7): KAGVTQTPRYLIKTRGQQVTLSCSPISGHRSVSWYQQTPGQGLQFLFEYFSETQRNKGNFPGRFSGRQFSNSRSEMNVSTLELGDSALYLCASSLDVRDYEQYFGPGTRLTVT.

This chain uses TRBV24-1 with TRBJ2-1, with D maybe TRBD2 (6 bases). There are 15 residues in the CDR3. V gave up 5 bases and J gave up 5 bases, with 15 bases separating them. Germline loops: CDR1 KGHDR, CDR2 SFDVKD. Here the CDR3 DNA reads TGTGCCACCAGTGCCCTAGGCGGGGATAACAATGAGCAGTTCTTC. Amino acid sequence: CATSALGGDNNEQFF.

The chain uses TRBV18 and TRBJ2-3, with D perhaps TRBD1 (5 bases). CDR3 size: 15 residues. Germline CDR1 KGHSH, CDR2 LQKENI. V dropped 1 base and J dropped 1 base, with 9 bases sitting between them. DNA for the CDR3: TGTGCCAGCTCACCACAGGGGATGGGCACAGATACGCAGTATTTT. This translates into CASSPQGMGTDTQYF.

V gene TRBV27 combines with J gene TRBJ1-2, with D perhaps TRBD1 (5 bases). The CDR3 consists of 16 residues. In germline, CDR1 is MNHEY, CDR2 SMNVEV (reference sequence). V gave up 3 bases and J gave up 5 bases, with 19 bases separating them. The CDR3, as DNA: TGTGCCAGCAGTTTTGGGGGAGGGAAGCTAGGTTATGGCTACACCTTC. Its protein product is CASSFGGGKLGYGYTF.

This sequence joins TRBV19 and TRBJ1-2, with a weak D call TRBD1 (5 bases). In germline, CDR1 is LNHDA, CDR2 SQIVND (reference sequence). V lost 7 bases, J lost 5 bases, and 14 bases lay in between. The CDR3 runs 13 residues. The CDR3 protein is CASTPTVRYGYTF. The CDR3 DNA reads TGTGCCAGTACCCCGACAGTCCGTTATGGCTACACCTTC.

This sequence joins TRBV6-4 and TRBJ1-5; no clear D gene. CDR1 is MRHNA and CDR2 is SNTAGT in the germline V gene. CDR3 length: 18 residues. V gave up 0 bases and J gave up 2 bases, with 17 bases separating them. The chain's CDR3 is CASSDSNNGLAGNQPQHF. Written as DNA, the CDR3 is TGTGCCAGCAGTGACTCGAACAATGGCCTGGCGGGCAATCAGCCCCAGCATTTT.

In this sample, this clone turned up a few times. The CDR3 is CASSLGTGASYEQYF. CDR3 DNA sequence: TGCGCCAGCAGCCTGGGGACAGGGGCCTCCTACGAGCAGTACTTC. This chain connects TRBV5-1 to TRBJ2-7; TRBD1 aligns across 10 bases. CDR1 is SGHRS and CDR2 is YFSETQ in the germline V gene. CDR3 length equals 15 residues. Trimming removed 4 bases from V and 0 bases from J; junction bases left unmatched: 4.

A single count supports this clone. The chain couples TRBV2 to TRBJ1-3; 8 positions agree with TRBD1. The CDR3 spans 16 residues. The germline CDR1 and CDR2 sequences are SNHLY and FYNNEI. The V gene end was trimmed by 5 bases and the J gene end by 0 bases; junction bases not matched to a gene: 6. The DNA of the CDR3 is TGTGCCAGCAGTTCCACAGGGGGATCCTCTGGAAACACCATATATTTT. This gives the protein CASSSTGGSSGNTIYF.

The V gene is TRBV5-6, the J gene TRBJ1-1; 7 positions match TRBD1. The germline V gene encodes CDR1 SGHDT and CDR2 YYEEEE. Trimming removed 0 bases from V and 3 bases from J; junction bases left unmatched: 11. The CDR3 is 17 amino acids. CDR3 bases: TGTGCCAGCAGCTTGGACGCGGCCAGGGGGACTTACACTGAAGCTTTCTTT. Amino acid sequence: CASSLDAARGTYTEAFF.

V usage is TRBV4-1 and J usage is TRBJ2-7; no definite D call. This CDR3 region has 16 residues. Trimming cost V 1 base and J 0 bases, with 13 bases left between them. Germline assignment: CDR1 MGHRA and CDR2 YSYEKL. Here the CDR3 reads CASSQAPGSSSYEQYF. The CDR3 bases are TGCGCCAGCAGCCAAGCCCCCGGGTCCTCCTCCTACGAGCAGTACTTC.

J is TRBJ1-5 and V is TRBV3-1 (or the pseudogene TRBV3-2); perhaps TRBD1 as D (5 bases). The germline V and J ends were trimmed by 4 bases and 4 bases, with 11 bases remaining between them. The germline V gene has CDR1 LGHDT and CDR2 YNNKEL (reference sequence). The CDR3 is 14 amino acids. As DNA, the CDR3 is TGTGCCAGCAGCCCAGGGTCGGAGAATCAGCCCCAGCATTTT. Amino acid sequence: CASSPGSENQPQHF.

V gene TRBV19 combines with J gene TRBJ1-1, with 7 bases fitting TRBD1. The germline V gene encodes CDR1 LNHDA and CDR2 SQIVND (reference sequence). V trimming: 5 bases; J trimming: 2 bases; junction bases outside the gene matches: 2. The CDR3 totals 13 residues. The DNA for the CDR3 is TGTGCCAGTAGTGACAGGGTTAACACTGAAGCTTTCTTT. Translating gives CASSDRVNTEAFF. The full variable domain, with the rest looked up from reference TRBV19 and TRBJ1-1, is DGGITQSPKYLFRKEGQNVTLSCEQNLNHDAMYWYRQDPGQGLRLIYYSQIVNDFQKGDIAEGYSVSREKKESFPLTVTSAQKNPTAFYLCASSDRVNTEAFFGQGTRLTVV.

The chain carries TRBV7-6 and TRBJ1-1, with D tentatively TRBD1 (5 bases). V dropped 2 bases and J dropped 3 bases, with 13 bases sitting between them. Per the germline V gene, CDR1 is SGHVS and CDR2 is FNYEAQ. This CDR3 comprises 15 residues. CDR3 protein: CASSLRREGDTEAFF. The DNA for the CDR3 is TGTGCCAGCAGCTTACGTAGGGAAGGGGACACTGAAGCTTTCTTT.

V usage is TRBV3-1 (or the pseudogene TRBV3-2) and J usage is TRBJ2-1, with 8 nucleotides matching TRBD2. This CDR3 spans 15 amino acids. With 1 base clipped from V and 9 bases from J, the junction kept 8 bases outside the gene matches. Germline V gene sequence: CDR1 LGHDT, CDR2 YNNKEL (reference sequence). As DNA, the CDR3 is TGTGCCAGCAGCCAAGCACGGGGGGGCGTTGGTGAGCAGTTCTTC. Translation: CASSQARGGVGEQFF.

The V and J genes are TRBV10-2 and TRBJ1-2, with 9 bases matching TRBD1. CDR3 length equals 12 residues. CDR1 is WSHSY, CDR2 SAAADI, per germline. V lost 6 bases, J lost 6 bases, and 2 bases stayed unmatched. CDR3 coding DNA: TGCGCCAGCAGGGGGACAGGGCATGGCTACACCTTC. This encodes CASRGTGHGYTF.

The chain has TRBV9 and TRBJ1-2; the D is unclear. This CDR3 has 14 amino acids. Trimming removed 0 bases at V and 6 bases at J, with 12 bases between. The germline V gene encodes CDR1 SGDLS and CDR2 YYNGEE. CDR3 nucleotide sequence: TGTGCCAGCAGCGTAGAACGCCCGCGGGATGGCTACACCTTC. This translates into CASSVERPRDGYTF.